This entry lists 2 T cell receptor beta chains sequenced from one sample in a study of T-cell reconstitution after alpha-beta-depleted transplantation in children. Preparation of the TCRbeta library was carried out with unique molecular identifiers. TCRdb called the PCR reads again in MiXCR, with one record for every CDR3 protein. The sample contains about 580,000 distinct CDR3 sequences, over 25% of which appear only once. Source: PBMCs, taken before TCRalphabeta/CD19-depleted stem cell transplant. The receptors here all came from a boy in the first two years of life with Wiskott-Aldrich syndrome, due to receive a stem cell transplant.

The rearrangement joins TRBV25-1 to TRBJ2-7, with D tentatively TRBD1 (6 bases). This CDR3 is 15 amino acids long. Germline values: CDR1 MGHDK, CDR2 SYGVNS. V dropped 4 bases and J dropped 2 bases, with 15 bases sitting between them. This CDR3 reads CASSGGHQSAYEQYF. For the CDR3, the DNA is TGTGCCAGCAGTGGGGGACATCAATCGGCCTACGAGCAGTACTTC.

CDR3 DNA sequence: TGTGCCAGCAGCCAAGAGGCTAGCGGCGGGGAGACCCAGTACTTC. Translated: CASSQEASGGETQYF. The chain combines TRBV4-2 with TRBJ2-5; 7 positions agree with TRBD2. CDR1 LGHNA and CDR2 YNFKEQ come from the germline V gene. This CDR3 has 15 residues. The V gene end was trimmed by 0 bases and the J gene end by 5 bases; junction bases not matched to a gene: 6.